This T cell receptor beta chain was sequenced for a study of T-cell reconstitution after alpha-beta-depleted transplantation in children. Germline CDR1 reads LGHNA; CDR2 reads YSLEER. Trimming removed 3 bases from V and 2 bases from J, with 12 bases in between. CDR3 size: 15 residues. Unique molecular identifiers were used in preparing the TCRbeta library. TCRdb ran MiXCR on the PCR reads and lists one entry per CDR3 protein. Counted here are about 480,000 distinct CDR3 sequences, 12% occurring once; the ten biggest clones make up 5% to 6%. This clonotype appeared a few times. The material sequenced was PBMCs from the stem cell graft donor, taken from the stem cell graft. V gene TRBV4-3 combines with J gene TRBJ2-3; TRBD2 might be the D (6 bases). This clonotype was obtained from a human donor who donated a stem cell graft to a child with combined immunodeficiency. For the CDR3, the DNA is TGCGCCAGCAGCCAGTCCGGCGGGGCCACAGATACGCAGTATTTT. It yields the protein CASSQSGGATDTQYF.